A single sample gave rise to the 3 T cell receptor beta chains below, sequenced in a study of blood T cells in healthy people across ages. Combining a sample-barcoded 5' primer with a J-beta primer mix, a second PCR ran for roughly 7 to 12 cycles. In TCRdb, the 5' RACE reads were re-called with MiXCR into one record per CDR3 protein. This sample has over 600,000 distinct CDR3 sequences, with approximately 21% found just once. The sequenced sample was blood. These TCRs come from a man between 65 and 85 years old in good health.

This clonotype was observed once. The chain employs TRBV27 and TRBJ2-7; D perhaps matches TRBD1 (5 bases). The CDR3 runs 18 residues. Germline lookup yields CDR1 MNHEY and CDR2 SMNVEV (reference sequence). The germline V and J ends were trimmed by 6 bases and 4 bases, with 28 bases remaining between them. In DNA, the CDR3 is TGTGCCAGCAGGGGCCCGGCAGGGTACCCAATTCTGACTTACGAGCAGTACTTC. Its translation is CASRGPAGYPILTYEQYF.

Only a few counts were recorded for this clonotype. The V and J genes are TRBV5-1 and TRBJ2-5, with TRBD2 matching 8 bases. With 3 bases clipped from V and 4 bases from J, the junction kept 5 bases outside the gene matches. The CDR3 is 14 amino acids. Germline V gives CDR1 SGHRS, CDR2 YFSETQ. The CDR3 here is CASSYREGRETQYF. In DNA, the CDR3 is TGCGCCAGCAGCTACCGGGAGGGGCGAGAGACCCAGTACTTC.

This sequence joins TRBV24-1 and TRBJ2-3, with 12 nucleotides matching TRBD1. The length of the CDR3 is 16 residues. The junction had 5 bases not matched to a gene; V was cut back by 4 bases and J by 4 bases. Germline V gene data show CDR1 as KGHDR and CDR2 as SFDVKD. DNA for the CDR3: TGTGCCACCAGTGAGGGGGACAGGGGGCTCGCAGATACGCAGTATTTT. Encoded protein: CATSEGDRGLADTQYF.